The 14 T cell receptor beta chains below come from one sample, sequenced in a study of CD8 T cells in ankylosing spondylitis. Each CDR3 protein is one row after TCRdb ran MiXCR on the 5' RACE reads. The sample holds 200,000 to 250,000 distinct CDR3 sequences, roughly a tenth seen once. The specimen sequenced was blood, either unsorted or a sorted T cell fraction (not recorded which). The receptor set was obtained from a male donor with ankylosing spondylitis or in good health (not recorded which).

This clonotype was counted at least ten times. The chain joins TRBV12-3 or TRBV12-4 to TRBJ2-3; 10 bases line up with TRBD2. V lost 1 base, J lost 2 bases, and 6 bases stayed unmatched. The CDR3 totals 17 residues. The CDR3 region has the DNA TGTGCCAGCAGTTTAGTTCCTAGCGGGGGTTACACAGATACGCAGTATTTT. This gives the protein CASSLVPSGGYTDTQYF.

This clonotype was found a few times. V usage is TRBV7-2 and J usage is TRBJ1-6, with 7 bases fitting TRBD1. This CDR3 contains 15 residues. Trimming at V came to 4 bases and at J to 8 bases, leaving 8 bases not matched to a gene. The germline V gene encodes CDR1 SGHTA and CDR2 FQGNSA. The CDR3 is CASSSRQGTDSPLHF. As DNA, the CDR3 is TGTGCCAGCAGCTCCCGACAGGGAACGGATTCACCCCTCCACTTT.

This clonotype was observed many times. This chain joins TRBV5-1 and TRBJ1-1; the D gene is possibly TRBD1 (5 bases). V lost 5 bases to trimming and J lost 0 bases, with 14 bases between them. CDR1 SGHRS and CDR2 YFSETQ come from the germline V gene. The CDR3 loop spans 15 amino acids. In DNA, the CDR3 is TGCGCCAGCAGGTTCGGGGGGACCATGAACACTGAAGCTTTCTTT. Encoded protein: CASRFGGTMNTEAFF.

A remark on this clonotype: At one of its ends the junction is not consistent with the germline gene, which may arise from a read error. The genes are TRBV7-2 and TRBJ2-1; 7 bases are a match to TRBD1. Germline V gene lookup returns CDR1 SGHTA and CDR2 FQGNSA. This CDR3 spans 15 amino acids. CDR3 DNA: TGTGCCAGCAGCTTAGGTACAGGGGTCTACAATGAGCAGCTCTTC. This gives the protein CASSLGTGVYNEQLF.

The V gene is TRBV5-1, the J gene TRBJ2-7; D gene ambiguous. Trimming left V 0 bases short and J 2 bases short, with 12 bases between. The CDR3 covers 15 residues. Germline CDR1 and CDR2: SGHRS and YFSETQ. Here the CDR3 reads CASSLGLGRAYEQYF. CDR3 bases: TGCGCCAGCAGCTTGGGCCTGGGTCGCGCCTACGAGCAGTACTTC.

The DNA for the CDR3 is TGTGCCACCACAGTCGGACGTATGAAAGGTTGGCAGGCCGACCAAGAGACCCAGTACTTC. Translating it yields CATTVGRMKGWQADQETQYF. The chain combines TRBV24-1 with TRBJ2-5; D gene uncertain. Germline V gene sequence: CDR1 KGHDR, CDR2 SFDVKD. The CDR3 loop spans 20 amino acids. Trimming removed 8 bases at V and 0 bases at J, with 30 bases between.

This clonotype was seen many times. The chain is built from TRBV3-1 and TRBJ2-3; 10 nucleotides align to TRBD2. Per the germline V gene, CDR1 is LGHDT and CDR2 is YNNKEL (reference sequence). This CDR3 is built from 18 residues. The ends lost 3 bases at V and 0 bases at J; junction bases unmatched: 9. CDR3 bases: TGTGCCAGCAGCCAGACTAGCGGGCGGGTGGGGAGCACAGATACGCAGTATTTT. Its translation: CASSQTSGRVGSTDTQYF.

The CDR3 DNA reads TGCAGTGTTAAGCTCTACAGGGGTGGTGGAAACACCATATATTTT. This encodes CSVKLYRGGGNTIYF. The gene calls are TRBV20-1 and TRBJ1-3; 7 bases align to TRBD1. CDR3 length equals 15 residues. CDR1 is DFQATT, CDR2 SNEGSKA, per germline (reference sequence). After removal of 7 bases from V and 3 bases from J, the junction contained 12 bases not matched to a gene.

This clonotype was seen a handful of times. The chain joins TRBV11-2 to TRBJ2-1; D uncertain. Between the trimmed V and J ends, which lost 6 bases and 9 bases, there was a span of 6 bases. This CDR3 is built from 10 residues. CDR1 and CDR2 from the germline V gene are SGHAT and FQNNGV. DNA for the CDR3: TGTGCCAGCAGTGGGTTTGAGCAGTTCTTC. Its translation: CASSGFEQFF. The variable domain in full, with the rest retrieved from reference TRBV11-2 and TRBJ2-1, is EAGVAQSPRYKIIEKRQSVAFWCNPISGHATLYWYQQILGQGPKLLIQFQNNGVVDDSQLPKDRFSAERLKGVDSTLKIQPAKLEDSAVYLCASSGFEQFFGPGTRLTVL.

This clonotype has at least ten counts. The chain employs TRBV7-2 and TRBJ2-1; 7 nucleotides align to TRBD2. V dropped 9 bases and J dropped 0; count of bases not matched to a gene: 8. The CDR3 runs to 15 residues. CDR1 is SGHTA and CDR2 is FQGNSA in the germline V gene. The CDR3 DNA follows: TGTGCCAGTGAACGAGCGGGGTCCTCCTACAATGAGCAGTTCTTC. This translates into CASERAGSSYNEQFF.

This clonotype was picked up many times. The rearrangement links TRBV7-2 to TRBJ1-6, with D unresolved. Trimming took 1 base from V and 14 from J, leaving 6 bases between them. This CDR3 is built from 11 residues. The V gene's germline CDR1 is SGHTA and CDR2 FQGNSA. CDR3 sequence reads: CASSLEVALHF. DNA of the CDR3: TGTGCCAGCAGCTTAGAGGTTGCCCTCCACTTT.

This clonotype was detected ten times or more. V and J are TRBV5-1 and TRBJ2-2; D remains ambiguous. V was trimmed by 1 base and J by 1 base, leaving 5 bases between them. This CDR3 contains 14 residues. Germline lookup yields CDR1 SGHRS and CDR2 YFSETQ. The DNA for the CDR3 is TGCGCCAGCAGCTTGACAGAGAACACCGGGGAGCTGTTTTTT. Residues: CASSLTENTGELFF.

In this sample, this clonotype turned up many times. The rearrangement joins TRBV5-1 to TRBJ2-1; 7 nucleotides line up with TRBD1. V lost 2 bases to trimming and J lost 10 bases; unmatched junction nucleotides: 9. The CDR3 spans 14 residues. Germline V CDR1 and CDR2: SGHRS, YFSETQ. The CDR3 sequence is CASSLGGAGGEQFF. The CDR3 DNA sequence: TGCGCCAGCAGCTTAGGGGGCGCAGGGGGAGAGCAGTTCTTC. Looking up the rest from reference TRBV5-1 and TRBJ2-1 gives the full variable domain: KAGVTQTPRYLIKTRGQQVTLSCSPISGHRSVSWYQQTPGQGLQFLFEYFSETQRNKGNFPGRFSGRQFSNSRSEMNVSTLELGDSALYLCASSLGGAGGEQFFGPGTRLTVL.

Concerning this clonotype: This may arise from a read error, as a much more abundant clone is one base away. V usage is TRBV29-1 and J usage is TRBJ1-3, with D uncertain. Germline values: CDR1 SQVTM, CDR2 ANQGSEA. The germline V and J ends were trimmed by 6 bases and 7 bases, with 10 bases remaining between them. The CDR3 totals 11 residues. As DNA, the CDR3 is TGCAGCGTCGCCGACTGTAACACCATATATTTT. This codes for CSVADCNTIYF.